These 18 T cell receptor beta chains originate from one sample sequenced in a study of cytomegalovirus exposure and HLA in healthy donors. The study ran its PCR with 60 Vbeta and 13 Jbeta primers. Only in-frame clones appear in the TCRdb table, and some are missing; sequencing was by immunoSEQ multiplex PCR. The table records about 190,000 clones, 85% to 90% of them present only once. Sequences were obtained from PBMCs. These receptors were obtained from a man aged 25 to 40 in good health and CMV-seronegative.

The chain links TRBV30 to TRBJ1-3; D ambiguous. The CDR3 is 16 amino acids. Trimming removed 1 base from V and 8 bases from J, with 21 bases in between. Germline CDR1 and CDR2: GTSNPN and SVGIG (reference sequence). The CDR3 is CAWSDHGSPSTDTIYF. The CDR3 nucleotides are TGTGCCTGGAGTGACCACGGGAGCCCATCAACGGACACCATATATTTT.

The chain uses TRBV2 and TRBJ1-5; the match to TRBD1 covers 10 bases. In germline, CDR1 is SNHLY, CDR2 FYNNEI. The CDR3 is 18 amino acids. J gave up 0 bases and V 5 bases, and 10 bases lay outside the gene matches. CDR3 loop: CASSRPGQGQYSNQPQHF. CDR3 nucleotide sequence: TGTGCCAGCAGTCGTCCGGGACAGGGGCAGTATAGCAATCAGCCCCAGCATTTT. Full variable domain (rest looked up from reference TRBV2 and TRBJ1-5): EPEVTQTPSHQVTQMGQEVILRCVPISNHLYFYWYRQILGQKVEFLVSFYNNEISEKSEIFDDQFSVERPDGSNFTLKIRSTKLEDSAMYFCASSRPGQGQYSNQPQHFGDGTRLSIL.

V usage is TRBV7-9 and J usage is TRBJ1-1, with D possibly matching TRBD1 (5 bases). V was pared by 5 bases and J by 3 bases, with 16 bases between. The CDR3 has 15 amino acids. Germline CDR1 and CDR2: SEHNR and FQNEAQ (reference sequence). The CDR3 nucleotides read TGTGCCAGCAGCATTATTTTGGGGGGGGACACTGAAGCTTTCTTT. Protein product: CASSIILGGDTEAFF.

The chain links TRBV5-4 to TRBJ2-5, with TRBD1 as a possible D gene (6 bases). V dropped 0 bases and J dropped 4 bases, with 7 bases sitting between them. CDR1 is SGHNT and CDR2 is YYREEE in the germline V gene (reference sequence). The CDR3 runs to 13 residues. The CDR3 sequence is CASSLARGETQYF. The CDR3 coding sequence is TGTGCCAGCAGCTTGGCCAGGGGAGAGACCCAGTACTTC.

This clone showed up just once. This chain uses TRBV7-2 with TRBJ1-4, with no clear D. Trimming cost V 3 bases and J 4 bases, with 9 bases left between them. The CDR3 covers 14 residues. From germline, CDR1 is SGHTA and CDR2 FQGNSA. CDR3 coding DNA: TGTGCCAGCAGCTTTTCCGGGTTTAATGAAAAACTGTTTTTT. Encoded protein: CASSFSGFNEKLFF.

V is TRBV7-8 and J is TRBJ2-2; TRBD2 matches at 8 bases. This CDR3 region has 16 residues. Germline V gives CDR1 SGHVS, CDR2 FQNEAQ. Germline trimming cut 1 base from V and 5 bases from J; bases unmatched to any gene: 6. This CDR3 reads CASSLVGTSKTGELFF. For the CDR3, the DNA is TGTGCCAGCAGCTTAGTTGGGACTAGTAAAACCGGGGAGCTGTTTTTT.

The J gene is TRBJ2-1, the V gene TRBV12-5; possibly TRBD1 for D (6 bases). The V gene lost 5 bases and the J gene lost 0 bases, with 11 bases spanning the gap. This CDR3 is 15 amino acids long. Looked up from germline, CDR1 is LGHNT and CDR2 is FRNRAP. CDR3 loop: CASGAGAGSYNEQFF. For the CDR3, the DNA is TGTGCTAGTGGTGCAGGGGCCGGCTCCTACAATGAGCAGTTCTTC.

CDR3 sequence (DNA): TGTGCCAGCAGTTACTCGGTGCCAGGGACAGGGATCGAGCAGTACTTC. It is translated as CASSYSVPGTGIEQYF. The chain has TRBV6-5 and TRBJ2-7, with 9 bases identical to TRBD1. This CDR3 contains 16 residues. V shed 0 bases, J shed 6 bases, and the junction held 9 bases outside the gene matches. The germline CDR1 and CDR2 sequences are MNHEY and SVGAGI.

The gene calls are TRBV7-2 and TRBJ2-3; D remains unclear. Germline lookup yields CDR1 SGHTA and CDR2 FQGNSA. The CDR3 sequence is 14 residues long. Trimming took 5 bases from V and 2 from J, leaving 11 bases between them. The CDR3 sequence: CASSPFASTDTQYF. CDR3 nucleotides: TGTGCCAGCAGCCCCTTCGCGTCCACAGATACGCAGTATTTT. The full variable domain, its missing parts supplied by reference TRBV7-2 and TRBJ2-3, is GAGVSQSPSNKVTEKGKDVELRCDPISGHTALYWYRQSLGQGLEFLIYFQGNSAPDKSGLPSDRFSAERTGGSVSTLTIQRTQQEDSAVYLCASSPFASTDTQYFGPGTRLTVL.

V and J are TRBV7-9 and TRBJ2-7; D is undetermined. The CDR3 has 13 amino acids. The germline gives CDR1 SEHNR, CDR2 FQNEAQ (reference sequence). Trimming took off 6 bases at V and 0 bases at J, with 9 bases between the two ends. CDR3 nucleotides: TGTGCCAGCAGTCCTCCGGGCTCCTACGAGCAGTACTTC. It encodes CASSPPGSYEQYF.

This chain connects TRBV6-1 to TRBJ2-1; 8 bases agree with TRBD1. In germline, CDR1 is MNHNS, CDR2 SASEGT. J lost 16 bases, V lost 3 bases, and 20 bases had no gene match. The length of the CDR3 is 16 residues. The DNA for the CDR3 is TGTGCCAGCAGTGATCCTGGGGGAAGGACAGGGCCACAGACCTTCTTC. Its translation is CASSDPGGRTGPQTFF.

The table lists this clone with a count of one. The gene calls are TRBV5-1 and TRBJ1-2; D gene unclear. Trimming took 0 bases from V and 2 from J, leaving 5 bases between them. The CDR3 totals 13 residues. Germline values: CDR1 SGHRS, CDR2 YFSETQ. CDR3 loop: CASSLEQNYGYTF. The CDR3 bases are TGCGCCAGCAGCTTGGAACAGAACTATGGCTACACCTTC. The variable domain in full, with the rest retrieved from reference TRBV5-1 and TRBJ1-2, is KAGVTQTPRYLIKTRGQQVTLSCSPISGHRSVSWYQQTPGQGLQFLFEYFSETQRNKGNFPGRFSGRQFSNSRSEMNVSTLELGDSALYLCASSLEQNYGYTFGSGTRLTVV.

J is TRBJ2-7 and V is TRBV9; 8 bases line up with TRBD2. V lost 4 bases and J lost 3; bases outside the gene matches: 9. The CDR3 length is 15 residues. CDR1 SGDLS and CDR2 YYNGEE come from the germline V gene. The CDR3 DNA reads as TGTGCCAGCAGCCCTCTTAGCGGGACCCACTACGAGCAGTACTTC. This encodes CASSPLSGTHYEQYF.

This clone showed up just once. The chain carries TRBV18 and TRBJ2-3; D perhaps matches TRBD2 (5 bases). Germline V lookup: CDR1 KGHSH, CDR2 LQKENI. V was cut by 0 bases and J by 6 bases, with 7 bases left in between. The CDR3 loop spans 13 amino acids. This CDR3 is CASSPPSGDTQYF. The DNA for the CDR3 is TGTGCCAGCTCACCACCCTCGGGGGATACGCAGTATTTT.

The chain is built from TRBV27 and TRBJ2-3, with 15 bases fitting TRBD2. The CDR3 spans 18 residues. V lost 6 bases to trimming and J lost 2 bases; unmatched junction nucleotides: 9. Germline values: CDR1 MNHEY, CDR2 SMNVEV (reference sequence). Written as DNA, the CDR3 is TGTGCCAGCAGCGAAACCGGGACTAGCGGGAGGTACACAGATACGCAGTATTTT. Translated: CASSETGTSGRYTDTQYF.

The chain is built from TRBV11-2 and TRBJ1-4, with a possible D match to TRBD1 (5 bases). This CDR3 is built from 16 residues. V lost 6 bases and J 0 bases, leaving 14 bases between the germline ends. The germline V gene encodes CDR1 SGHAT and CDR2 FQNNGV. The CDR3 protein is CASSYTGGATNEKLFF. The CDR3 nucleotides read TGTGCCAGCAGTTATACGGGGGGAGCAACTAATGAAAAACTGTTTTTT.

The chain recombines TRBV7-2 with TRBJ2-7, with 7 positions matching TRBD1. Germline V gives CDR1 SGHTA, CDR2 FQGNSA. The CDR3 is made up of 15 amino acids. The V and J ends lost 5 bases and 3 bases, in that order; junction bases with no gene match: 10. CDR3 sequence (DNA): TGTGCCAGCAGCCCAACCGGGACAGTTAACTACGAGCAGTACTTC. Translated: CASSPTGTVNYEQYF.

The J gene is TRBJ2-5, the V gene TRBV18; D uncertain. V was clipped by 5 bases and J by 1 base, with 8 bases between them. Germline CDR1 reads KGHSH; CDR2 reads LQKENI. The CDR3 covers 13 residues. CDR3 in amino acids: CASSESLQETQYF. Here the CDR3 DNA reads TGTGCCAGCTCAGAATCACTCCAAGAGACCCAGTACTTC.